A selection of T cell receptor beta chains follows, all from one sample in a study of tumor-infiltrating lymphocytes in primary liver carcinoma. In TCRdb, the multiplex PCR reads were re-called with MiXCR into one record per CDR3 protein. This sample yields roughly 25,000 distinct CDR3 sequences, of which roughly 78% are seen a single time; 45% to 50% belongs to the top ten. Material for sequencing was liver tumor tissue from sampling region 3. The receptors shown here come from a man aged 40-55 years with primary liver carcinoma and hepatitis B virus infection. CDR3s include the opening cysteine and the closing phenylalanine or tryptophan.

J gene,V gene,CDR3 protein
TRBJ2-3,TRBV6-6,CASSRTSGRGGDTRYF
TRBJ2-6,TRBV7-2,CASSLAPGPTISGANVPIF
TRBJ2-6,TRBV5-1,CANSAGHSGANVLTF
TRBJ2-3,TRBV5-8,CASSFDSGSISDTQYF
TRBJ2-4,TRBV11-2,CASSPTGASTVTKNIEYF
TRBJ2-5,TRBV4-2,CTSIPLGLAGGPHETQYF
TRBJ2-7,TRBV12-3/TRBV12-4,CASSRGTGGPYEPHF
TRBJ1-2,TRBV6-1,CASRGGDGRPDYGYTF
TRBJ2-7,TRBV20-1,CSTRDRLSLSEQYF
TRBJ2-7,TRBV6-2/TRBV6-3,CAISYWTTYEQYF
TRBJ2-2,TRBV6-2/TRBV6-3,CANESGTGHTGELFF
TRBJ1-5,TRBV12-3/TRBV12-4,CISSFGQGSNQPQHF
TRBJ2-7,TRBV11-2,CTSSYGGRTSGSKQYF
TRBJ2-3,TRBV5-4,CARNGLVGGRPDTQYF
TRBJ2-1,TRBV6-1,CARTGSLNCNEQFF
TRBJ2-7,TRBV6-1,CASTENRENEQYF
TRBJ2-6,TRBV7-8,CASSGAPGVNVVTF
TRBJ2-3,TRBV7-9,CASSLGSNTDTHYF
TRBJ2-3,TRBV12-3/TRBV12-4,CASSFQSTDRQYF
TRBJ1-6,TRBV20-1,CSAHTDRESSPLHF
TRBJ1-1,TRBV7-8,CASGGARESTEAFF
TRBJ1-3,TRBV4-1,CASGQEGTGVNTTYF
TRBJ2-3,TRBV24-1,CATSDPMDTQYF
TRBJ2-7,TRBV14,CASSQAGGCYELYF
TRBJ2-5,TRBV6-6,CANSPGGRQETQYF
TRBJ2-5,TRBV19,CASSLLGTEQETQYF
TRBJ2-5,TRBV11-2,CPNSQTPGGGKKTQYF
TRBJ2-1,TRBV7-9,CASSARQGHNVQFF
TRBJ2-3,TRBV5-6,CASSLWRRTNTQYF
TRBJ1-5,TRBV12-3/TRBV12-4,CANSFGEGSNQPQHF
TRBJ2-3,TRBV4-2,CASSPEKGVADTLYF
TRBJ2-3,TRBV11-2,CASSLFSGVMGTDKQYF
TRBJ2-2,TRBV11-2,CVSSLSLGGVNTGELFF